Following are 24 T cell receptor beta chains from one sample sequenced in a study of blood T cell repertoires in COVID-19. Data came from immunoSEQ multiplex PCR; TCRdb stores just in-frame clones and leaves some out. Of about 360,000 clones listed, about 88% were seen once; the top ten hold 2.5% to 3.5%. Sequences were obtained from peripheral blood. The receptors stem from a human donor in a cohort sampled during active COVID-19.

The genes are TRBV5-6 and TRBJ1-1; 8 bases map to TRBD1. Trimming cost V 2 bases and J 6 bases; bases outside gene matches: 15. Germline lookup yields CDR1 SGHDT and CDR2 YYEEEE. The CDR3 contains 17 residues. CDR3 coding DNA: TGTGCCAGCAGCTTTTTTCGGCAGGGGGCTATCGGGGCTGAAGCTTTCTTT. As protein: CASSFFRQGAIGAEAFF.

This clone was seen only once. J is TRBJ2-3 and V is TRBV5-6; 14 bases match TRBD2. This CDR3 has 16 residues. V was clipped by 3 bases and J by 4 bases; unmatched bases: 4. CDR1 is SGHDT, CDR2 YYEEEE, per germline. This CDR3 is CASSWGLAGVADTQYF. CDR3 sequence (DNA): TGTGCCAGCAGCTGGGGACTAGCGGGGGTTGCAGATACGCAGTATTTT. The variable domain in full, completed from reference TRBV5-6 and TRBJ2-3, reads DAGVTQSPTHLIKTRGQQVTLRCSPKSGHDTVSWYQQALGQGPQFIFQYYEEEERQRGNFPDRFSGHQFPNYSSELNVNALLLGDSALYLCASSWGLAGVADTQYFGPGTRLTVL.

This clone was seen a handful of times. The rearrangement uses TRBV29-1 and TRBJ2-2, with 8 bases lining up with TRBD2. This CDR3 region has 13 residues. Germline V gene sequence: CDR1 SQVTM, CDR2 ANQGSEA. V trimming: 5 bases; J trimming: 3 bases; junction bases outside the gene matches: 2. As DNA, the CDR3 is TGCAGCGTTAGGACTAGCTACACCGGGGAGCTGTTTTTT. It encodes CSVRTSYTGELFF.

The V call is TRBV11-2, the J call TRBJ2-5; TRBD2 agrees at 15 bases. V lost 3 bases and J lost 3; bases outside the gene matches: 5. The CDR3 runs to 17 residues. Looked up from germline, CDR1 is SGHAT and CDR2 is FQNNGV. For the CDR3, the DNA is TGTGCCAGCAGCTTGGGGCGGACTAGCGGGGGGGAAGAGACCCAGTACTTC. Translated, it gives CASSLGRTSGGEETQYF.

The gene calls are TRBV7-2 and TRBJ2-3, with 7 positions matching TRBD2. The V segment lost 1 base and the J segment 0 bases; nucleotides outside the gene matches: 10. CDR1 and CDR2 (germline): SGHTA, FQGNSA. The CDR3 is 18 amino acids. The CDR3 reads CASSLGASGTASTDTQYF. The DNA for the CDR3 is TGTGCCAGCAGCTTAGGGGCTAGCGGAACTGCTAGCACAGATACGCAGTATTTT.

The chain's CDR3 is CASGKAGETYEQYF. The CDR3 nucleotides are TGTGCCAGCGGTAAGGCGGGGGAAACCTACGAGCAGTACTTC. The V and J genes are TRBV6-6 and TRBJ2-7, with 7 positions matching TRBD2. V was pared by 8 bases and J by 2 bases, with 9 bases of the junction left unmatched. This CDR3 is 14 amino acids long. Germline V gene sequence: CDR1 MNHNY, CDR2 SVGAGI (reference sequence).

The chain uses TRBV5-1 and TRBJ2-1, with D possibly matching TRBD2 (6 bases). The V and J ends lost 4 bases and 4 bases respectively, with 15 bases between them. The CDR3 spans 15 residues. Germline CDR1 reads SGHRS; CDR2 reads YFSETQ. The DNA of the CDR3 is TGCGCCAGCAGCCTGTTTAGCGGACCTTACAATGAGCAGTTCTTC. Its protein is CASSLFSGPYNEQFF.

This rearrangement joins TRBV5-1 to TRBJ2-1; 12 bases fit TRBD1. With 5 bases clipped from V and 7 bases from J, the junction kept 13 bases outside the gene matches. This CDR3 region has 17 residues. CDR1 and CDR2 (germline): SGHRS, YFSETQ. This chain's CDR3 is CASRVAEGQGARNEQFF. In DNA form, the CDR3 reads TGCGCCAGCAGAGTTGCCGAGGGACAGGGGGCGAGGAATGAGCAGTTCTTC.

The DNA of the CDR3 is TGTGCCAGTAGTTCCGGGACAGGGTCGGTGAACTATGGCTACACCTTC. It specifies CASSSGTGSVNYGYTF. The chain uses TRBV19 and TRBJ1-2; the match to TRBD1 covers 9 bases. The V and J ends lost 5 bases and 2 bases, in that order; junction bases with no gene match: 9. This CDR3 is 16 amino acids long. CDR1 is LNHDA, CDR2 SQIVND, per germline (reference sequence).

Many counts were recorded for this clone. The sample holds other DNA sequences that translate to the same CDR3. The chain recombines TRBV5-1 with TRBJ1-1, with a tentative D call TRBD1 (5 bases). This CDR3 has 13 residues. Germline V gives CDR1 SGHRS, CDR2 YFSETQ. With 3 bases removed from V and 1 base from J, the gap between germline ends came to 7 bases. The CDR3 region is CASSWGQNTEAFF. The CDR3 DNA reads TGCGCCAGCAGCTGGGGCCAGAACACTGAAGCTTTCTTT.

The V call is TRBV5-1, the J call TRBJ2-7; 13 bases are shared with TRBD2. V shed 0 bases, J shed 4 bases, and the junction held 7 bases outside the gene matches. In germline, CDR1 is SGHRS, CDR2 YFSETQ. This CDR3 spans 17 amino acids. CDR3 in amino acids: CASSLASLAGGPYEQYF. The CDR3 DNA sequence: TGCGCCAGCAGCTTGGCCTCACTAGCGGGAGGGCCTTACGAGCAGTACTTC.

The rearrangement uses TRBV11-2 and TRBJ2-1; 10 bases fit TRBD2. The germline gives CDR1 SGHAT, CDR2 FQNNGV. The CDR3 totals 15 residues. V shed 1 base, J shed 7 bases, and the junction held 4 bases outside the gene matches. DNA for the CDR3: TGTGCCAGCAGCTTAGGCTCTAGCGGGAGAAATGAGCAGTTCTTC. It codes for CASSLGSSGRNEQFF.

The chain combines TRBV19 with TRBJ2-7; tentatively, D is TRBD1 (6 bases). CDR3 length: 15 residues. Trimming cost V 3 bases and J 1 base, with 13 bases left between them. Per germline, CDR1 LNHDA and CDR2 SQIVND (reference sequence). The CDR3 loop is CASSMRSGQSYEQYF. In DNA form, the CDR3 reads TGTGCCAGTAGTATGCGATCCGGACAGTCCTACGAGCAGTACTTC. Full variable domain (remainder filled in from reference TRBV19 and TRBJ2-7): DGGITQSPKYLFRKEGQNVTLSCEQNLNHDAMYWYRQDPGQGLRLIYYSQIVNDFQKGDIAEGYSVSREKKESFPLTVTSAQKNPTAFYLCASSMRSGQSYEQYFGPGTRLTVT.

The CDR3 loop reads CASRGTARVEAFF. As DNA, the CDR3 is TGTGCCAGCAGGGGGACAGCCAGGGTTGAAGCTTTCTTT. The V call is TRBV3-1 (or the pseudogene TRBV3-2), the J call TRBJ1-1, with 7 positions matching TRBD1. J lost 7 bases, V lost 6 bases, and 8 bases had no gene match. Germline V gene sequence: CDR1 LGHDT, CDR2 YNNKEL (reference sequence). The CDR3 contains 13 residues.

The CDR3 region has the DNA TGTGCCTGGAGTATGGCACAGGGGTTTAATGAAAAACTGTTTTTT. Translation gives CAWSMAQGFNEKLFF. V and J are TRBV30 and TRBJ1-4; TRBD1 aligns across 7 bases. Trimming removed 2 bases from V and 4 bases from J; junction bases left unmatched: 7. Looked up from germline, CDR1 is GTSNPN and CDR2 is SVGIG (reference sequence). The CDR3 runs to 15 residues. Full variable domain (outside the CDR3, taken from reference TRBV30 and TRBJ1-4): SQTIHQWPATLVQPVGSPLSLECTVEGTSNPNLYWYRQAAGRGLQLLFYSVGIGQISSEVPQNLSASRPQDRQFILSSKKLLLSDSGFYLCAWSMAQGFNEKLFFGSGTQLSVL.

The rearrangement joins TRBV12-3 or TRBV12-4 to TRBJ2-2; 7 nucleotides agree with TRBD1. After removal of 5 bases from V and 13 bases from J, the junction contained 7 bases not matched to a gene. This CDR3 contains 12 residues. The CDR3 sequence: CASSPNYRGLFF. The CDR3 DNA reads TGTGCCAGCAGTCCTAACTACAGGGGGCTGTTTTTT.

This chain connects TRBV21-1 to TRBJ2-3; the table's D call, TRBD2, was not checked against the DNA. TRBV21-1 is an annotated pseudogene. The CDR3 spans 16 residues. The CDR3, as DNA: TGTGCCAGCAGCAAATGTAGGATTAGCGGCTCAGATACGCAGTATTTT. Translated: CASSKCRISGSDTQYF.

This chain's CDR3 is CASSFRATGKNEQYF. The DNA of the CDR3 is TGTGCCAGCAGCTTTCGGGCGACAGGGAAGAACGAGCAGTACTTC. This chain uses TRBV5-6 with TRBJ2-7; TRBD1 aligns across 7 bases. The junction had 10 bases not matched to a gene; V was cut back by 2 bases and J by 5 bases. This CDR3 has 15 amino acids. Germline V gives CDR1 SGHDT, CDR2 YYEEEE.

In its sample, this clone was seen once. J is TRBJ1-6 and V is TRBV18; D gene unclear. This CDR3 region has 16 residues. The V end was cut by 4 bases, the J end by 1 base, with 11 bases between. Germline lookup yields CDR1 KGHSH and CDR2 LQKENI. CDR3 residues: CASSRGRGSYNSPLHF. In DNA, the CDR3 is TGTGCCAGCTCACGTGGTCGGGGATCCTATAATTCACCCCTCCACTTT.

J is TRBJ2-7 and V is TRBV7-3; a possible D gene is TRBD2 (5 bases). Trimming stripped 2 bases from V and 4 bases from J, with 9 bases between. The CDR3 covers 13 residues. The V gene's germline CDR1 is SGHTA and CDR2 FQGTGA. CDR3 sequence: CASSLGRGYEQYF. CDR3 DNA sequence: TGTGCCAGCAGCTTAGGTAGAGGGTACGAGCAGTACTTC.

The chain uses TRBV7-9 and TRBJ2-7; the match to TRBD1 covers 8 bases. Germline assignment: CDR1 SEHNR and CDR2 FQNEAQ (reference sequence). This CDR3 region has 14 residues. With V trimmed by 1 base and J by 6 bases, 5 bases remained unmatched. The DNA of the CDR3 is TGTGCCAGCAGCTTAGTCGGACAGGGCAGCGAGCAGTACTTC. Encoded protein: CASSLVGQGSEQYF.

V usage is TRBV19 and J usage is TRBJ1-5, with D uncertain. Germline CDR1 LNHDA, CDR2 SQIVND (reference sequence). The CDR3 is 14 amino acids. Trimming removed 6 bases at V and 1 base at J, with 10 bases between. The CDR3 reads CASSLRGSNQPQHF. The CDR3 DNA sequence: TGTGCCAGTAGCCTACGGGGAAGCAATCAGCCCCAGCATTTT.

This clone was picked up one time. V gene TRBV6-1 combines with J gene TRBJ2-5, with no clear D. CDR3 length: 13 residues. Deletions cut 2 bases from V and 5 bases from J, with 9 bases between. The V gene's germline CDR1 is MNHNS and CDR2 SASEGT. The CDR3 loop is CASSELSLETQYF. The CDR3 DNA follows: TGTGCCAGCAGTGAACTCTCTTTGGAGACCCAGTACTTC.

The J gene is TRBJ2-5, the V gene TRBV29-1, with no clear D. Per the germline V gene, CDR1 is SQVTM and CDR2 is ANQGSEA. The CDR3 runs 13 residues. The V gene lost 3 bases and the J gene lost 5 bases, with 13 bases spanning the gap. This chain's CDR3 is CSVDMGAFETQYF. The CDR3 DNA follows: TGCAGCGTTGATATGGGCGCGTTCGAGACCCAGTACTTC.